A selection of T cell receptor beta chains follows, all from one sample in a study of blood T cells in healthy people across ages. TCRdb passed the 5' RACE reads through MiXCR, listing each CDR3 protein once. The sample has roughly 1.5 million distinct CDR3 sequences, roughly 43% seen once; the top ten hold 4%. The sequencing input was blood. The receptors were sampled from a woman aged 18-30 years in good health. The CDR3 runs from the conserved cysteine through the conserved F or W. Fields, in order: V gene, J gene, D gene, clone size, CDR3 protein, CDR3 DNA. A D gene is named only where the DNA matches it firmly. Clone size is shown for a subset of rows, as once, few, many or a class of expanded clone.

V gene: TRBV27
J gene: TRBJ2-1
D gene: -
clone size: once
CDR3 protein: CASSAYTGRKFF
CDR3 DNA: TGTGCCAGCAGTGCGTATACAGGGCGGAAGTTCTTC

V gene: TRBV4-1
J gene: TRBJ2-5
D gene: TRBD1
clone size: -
CDR3 protein: CASSSPPGQATQETQYF
CDR3 DNA: TGCGCCAGCAGTTCTCCTCCGGGACAGGCGACCCAAGAGACCCAGTACTTC

V gene: TRBV29-1
J gene: TRBJ1-2
D gene: -
clone size: many
CDR3 protein: CSVARGGGDGYTF
CDR3 DNA: TGCAGCGTGGCTAGGGGCGGAGGGGATGGCTACACCTTC

V gene: TRBV4-1
J gene: TRBJ2-3
D gene: TRBD2
clone size: -
CDR3 protein: CASSHLGDYTDTQYF
CDR3 DNA: TGCGCCAGCAGCCATCTGGGGGACTACACAGATACGCAGTATTTT

V gene: TRBV20-1
J gene: TRBJ2-5
D gene: -
clone size: -
CDR3 protein: CSATPSTELKETQYF
CDR3 DNA: TGCAGTGCTACTCCTTCGACGGAGCTAAAAGAGACCCAGTACTTC

V gene: TRBV20-1
J gene: TRBJ2-1
D gene: TRBD2
clone size: few
CDR3 protein: CSARWLAGTGSYNEQFF
CDR3 DNA: TGCAGTGCTAGGTGGCTAGCGGGAACCGGATCCTACAATGAGCAGTTCTTC

V gene: TRBV3-1
J gene: TRBJ2-3
D gene: TRBD2
clone size: few
CDR3 protein: CASSQAGLTHTDTQYF
CDR3 DNA: TGTGCCAGCAGCCAGGCGGGACTAACCCACACAGATACGCAGTATTTT

V gene: TRBV29-1
J gene: TRBJ2-1
D gene: -
clone size: many
CDR3 protein: CSARWANSYNEQFF
CDR3 DNA: TGCAGCGCCCGCTGGGCGAACTCCTACAATGAGCAGTTCTTC

V gene: TRBV10-3
J gene: TRBJ1-1
D gene: -
clone size: few
CDR3 protein: CAISDQQGNTEAFF
CDR3 DNA: TGTGCCATCAGTGATCAACAGGGGAACACTGAAGCTTTCTTT

V gene: TRBV18
J gene: TRBJ2-1
D gene: -
clone size: -
CDR3 protein: CASSPWVGGTYNEQFF
CDR3 DNA: TGTGCCAGCTCACCATGGGTTGGGGGGACCTACAATGAGCAGTTCTTC

V gene: TRBV13
J gene: TRBJ2-1
D gene: -
clone size: -
CDR3 protein: CASTGLRPGEQFF
CDR3 DNA: TGTGCCAGCACAGGTCTACGTCCGGGTGAGCAGTTCTTC

V gene: TRBV12-3/TRBV12-4
J gene: TRBJ1-1
D gene: -
clone size: few
CDR3 protein: CASSLFHGDLNTEAFF
CDR3 DNA: TGTGCCAGCAGTCTTTTCCATGGAGACCTGAACACTGAAGCTTTCTTT

V gene: TRBV6-6
J gene: TRBJ2-5
D gene: -
clone size: -
CDR3 protein: CASSYSARELQETQYF
CDR3 DNA: TGTGCCAGCAGTTACTCTGCCAGAGAACTACAAGAGACCCAGTACTTC

V gene: TRBV3-1
J gene: TRBJ2-3
D gene: -
clone size: -
CDR3 protein: CASSQGPVTDTQYF
CDR3 DNA: TGTGCCAGCAGCCAAGGCCCGGTAACAGATACGCAGTATTTT

V gene: TRBV20-1
J gene: TRBJ2-1
D gene: TRBD1
clone size: -
CDR3 protein: CSAQGQWRNEQFF
CDR3 DNA: TGCAGTGCCCAGGGACAGTGGCGCAATGAGCAGTTCTTC

V gene: TRBV29-1
J gene: TRBJ2-7
D gene: -
clone size: -
CDR3 protein: CSVYVRGGSYEQYF
CDR3 DNA: TGCAGCGTTTACGTCAGAGGAGGGAGCTACGAGCAGTACTTC

V gene: TRBV18
J gene: TRBJ2-3
D gene: -
clone size: -
CDR3 protein: CASSRQTVGNTDTQYF
CDR3 DNA: TGTGCCAGCTCACGCCAGACCGTAGGGAACACAGATACGCAGTATTTT

V gene: TRBV7-3
J gene: TRBJ2-1
D gene: TRBD1
clone size: few
CDR3 protein: CASSLSVDREFF
CDR3 DNA: TGTGCCAGCAGCTTAAGCGTGGACAGGGAGTTCTTC

V gene: TRBV7-6
J gene: TRBJ1-2
D gene: -
clone size: -
CDR3 protein: CASSLAVLGASNYGYTF
CDR3 DNA: TGTGCCAGCAGCTTAGCGGTACTAGGGGCCTCTAACTATGGCTACACCTTC

V gene: TRBV27
J gene: TRBJ1-2
D gene: -
clone size: -
CDR3 protein: CASRVGAAYGYTF
CDR3 DNA: TGTGCCAGCAGAGTCGGGGCCGCCTATGGCTACACCTTC

V gene: TRBV7-2
J gene: TRBJ1-5
D gene: -
clone size: many
CDR3 protein: CASSLDRYSNQPQHF
CDR3 DNA: TGTGCCAGCAGCCTGGACAGATATAGCAATCAGCCCCAGCATTTT

V gene: TRBV7-2
J gene: TRBJ1-2
D gene: TRBD1
clone size: -
CDR3 protein: CASTRTGDTTYGYTF
CDR3 DNA: TGTGCCAGCACCCGAACAGGGGATACTACCTATGGCTACACCTTC

V gene: TRBV20-1
J gene: TRBJ2-7
D gene: -
clone size: -
CDR3 protein: CSARDRRNYEQYF
CDR3 DNA: TGCAGTGCTAGAGATCGCAGAAACTACGAGCAGTACTTC

V gene: TRBV7-2
J gene: TRBJ2-1
D gene: -
clone size: few
CDR3 protein: CASSLEGWYNNEQFF
CDR3 DNA: TGTGCCAGCAGCTTAGAAGGTTGGTATAACAATGAGCAGTTCTTC

V gene: TRBV28
J gene: TRBJ2-7
D gene: TRBD2
clone size: -
CDR3 protein: CASRTSGGPHEQYF
CDR3 DNA: TGTGCCAGCAGGACTAGCGGGGGGCCCCATGAGCAGTACTTC

V gene: TRBV24-1
J gene: TRBJ1-5
D gene: -
clone size: -
CDR3 protein: CATSEQGNNQPQHF
CDR3 DNA: TGTGCCACCAGTGAGCAAGGGAACAATCAGCCCCAGCATTTT

V gene: TRBV12-3/TRBV12-4
J gene: TRBJ2-5
D gene: TRBD2
clone size: -
CDR3 protein: CASSGGLTSGILGVTQYF
CDR3 DNA: TGTGCCAGCAGTGGGGGATTAACTAGCGGGATCTTAGGGGTGACCCAGTACTTC

V gene: TRBV29-1
J gene: TRBJ2-3
D gene: -
clone size: few
CDR3 protein: CSVEDSGKRSSTDTQYF
CDR3 DNA: TGCAGCGTTGAAGATTCGGGGAAAAGGAGTTCCACAGATACGCAGTATTTT

V gene: TRBV28
J gene: TRBJ2-3
D gene: TRBD2
clone size: -
CDR3 protein: CASKVAGDGTDTQYF
CDR3 DNA: TGCGCCAGCAAAGTAGCGGGAGACGGCACAGATACGCAGTATTTT

V gene: TRBV6-2/TRBV6-3
J gene: TRBJ2-3
D gene: TRBD2
clone size: -
CDR3 protein: CASSYSAGETDTQYF
CDR3 DNA: TGTGCCAGCAGTTATAGTGCGGGAGAAACAGATACGCAGTATTTT

V gene: TRBV25-1
J gene: TRBJ2-7
D gene: -
clone size: few
CDR3 protein: CASSETGIEQYF
CDR3 DNA: TGTGCCAGCAGTGAAACAGGGATCGAGCAGTACTTC

V gene: TRBV5-1
J gene: TRBJ2-7
D gene: -
clone size: -
CDR3 protein: CASSLELPYEQYF
CDR3 DNA: TGCGCCAGCAGCTTGGAATTACCCTACGAGCAGTACTTC

V gene: TRBV7-6
J gene: TRBJ1-5
D gene: -
clone size: -
CDR3 protein: CASSHRRDQPQHF
CDR3 DNA: TGTGCCAGCAGCCACCGAAGGGATCAGCCCCAGCATTTT

V gene: TRBV7-9
J gene: TRBJ2-1
D gene: -
clone size: -
CDR3 protein: CASSYSGISYNEQFF
CDR3 DNA: TGTGCCAGCAGCTACTCCGGGATCTCCTACAATGAGCAGTTCTTC

V gene: TRBV7-2
J gene: TRBJ2-7
D gene: TRBD2
clone size: few
CDR3 protein: CASSLSWTSGRILYEQYF
CDR3 DNA: TGTGCCAGCAGCTTAAGTTGGACTAGCGGGAGAATTTTATACGAGCAGTACTTC

V gene: TRBV27
J gene: TRBJ2-5
D gene: TRBD2
clone size: few
CDR3 protein: CASRDRLAGEETQYF
CDR3 DNA: TGTGCCAGCAGAGATCGACTAGCGGGAGAAGAGACCCAGTACTTC

V gene: TRBV27
J gene: TRBJ2-5
D gene: -
clone size: -
CDR3 protein: CASSPERGPKETQYF
CDR3 DNA: TGTGCCAGCAGTCCAGAACGGGGACCGAAAGAGACCCAGTACTTC

V gene: TRBV20-1
J gene: TRBJ1-2
D gene: TRBD1
clone size: -
CDR3 protein: CSARDAYRDRSTMIYGYTF
CDR3 DNA: TGCAGTGCTAGAGATGCCTACCGGGACAGGAGCACTATGATCTATGGCTACACCTTC

V gene: TRBV4-3
J gene: TRBJ2-1
D gene: -
clone size: -
CDR3 protein: CASSQEERGSSSYNEQFF
CDR3 DNA: TGCGCCAGCAGCCAAGAAGAGCGAGGGTCCAGCTCCTACAATGAGCAGTTCTTC

V gene: TRBV7-7
J gene: TRBJ2-2
D gene: -
clone size: -
CDR3 protein: CASSRTINTGELFF
CDR3 DNA: TGTGCTAGCAGCCGGACTATCAACACCGGGGAGCTGTTTTTT

V gene: TRBV3-1
J gene: TRBJ1-1
D gene: -
clone size: -
CDR3 protein: CASSQYSEVSEAFF
CDR3 DNA: TGTGCCAGCAGCCAATATTCCGAGGTCTCTGAAGCTTTCTTT

V gene: TRBV6-5
J gene: TRBJ1-1
D gene: -
clone size: -
CDR3 protein: CASSYQGLNTEAFF
CDR3 DNA: TGTGCCAGCAGTTACCAGGGGTTGAACACTGAAGCTTTCTTT

V gene: TRBV3-1
J gene: TRBJ1-1
D gene: -
clone size: -
CDR3 protein: CASSHGTVDTEAFF
CDR3 DNA: TGTGCCAGCAGCCACGGGACGGTGGACACTGAAGCTTTCTTT

V gene: TRBV6-5
J gene: TRBJ1-5
D gene: -
clone size: -
CDR3 protein: CASSPVNYQPQHF
CDR3 DNA: TGTGCCAGCAGCCCCGTCAATTATCAGCCCCAGCATTTT

V gene: TRBV29-1
J gene: TRBJ1-2
D gene: TRBD1
clone size: -
CDR3 protein: CSVEDATGDLYGYTF
CDR3 DNA: TGCAGCGTTGAAGATGCGACAGGGGACCTGTATGGCTACACCTTC

V gene: TRBV20-1
J gene: TRBJ2-3
D gene: -
clone size: -
CDR3 protein: CSSGQSTDTQYF
CDR3 DNA: TGCAGTTCGGGGCAGAGCACAGATACGCAGTATTTT